This T cell receptor beta chain was sequenced during a study of blood T cell repertoires in COVID-19. The overall study: T cells, B-cell-depleted T cells, or PBMCs provided the cDNA or gDNA that served as material.

Authors' methods: Estimated nucleated cell counts came from reference gene primer amplification. TCRdb keeps only in-frame clones here, not all; method: immunoSEQ multiplex PCR. The V and J calls and clone size were taken over from that table, and D and trimming were inferred from the DNA. The data hold 70,000 to 95,000 clones, with 88% observed a single time. The sequence was collected from a woman of 80 years or more with active COVID-19. The source material was peripheral blood.

CDR3 amino acids: CASSFSEGHGANVLTF. The CDR3 region has the DNA TGCGCCAGCAGCTTCAGTGAGGGTCATGGGGCCAACGTCCTGACTTTC. This rearrangement joins TRBV5-1 to TRBJ2-6; possibly TRBD2 for D (5 bases). Per the germline V gene, CDR1 is SGHRS and CDR2 is YFSETQ. Trimming took off 2 bases at V and 3 bases at J, with 12 bases between the two ends. The CDR3 covers 16 residues.